This is a list of T cell receptor beta chains from one sample in a study of cytomegalovirus exposure and HLA in healthy donors. Some clones are missing from TCRdb's copy, which holds only in-frame ones; the method was immunoSEQ multiplex PCR. Of roughly 97,000 clones listed, about 79% are singletons. The sequencing input was PBMCs. The receptors shown here come from a man aged 55-75 years in good health and CMV-seropositive. CDR3s include the opening cysteine and the closing phenylalanine or tryptophan. A D gene is named only where the DNA matches it firmly. Where a row states a size, it is once, few, many or the class of an expanded clone; other rows omit it.

NA | TRBJ2-7 | NA | TRBV2 | CAPGNGSEQYF | TGTGCCCCCGGGAACGGTTCCGAGCAGTACTTC
NA | TRBJ2-5 | TRBD2 | TRBV5-1 | CASSSTGGRETQYF | TGCGCCAGCAGCTCGACGGGGGGTCGGGAGACCCAGTACTTC
once | TRBJ2-3 | NA | TRBV11-2 | CASSLQWSGSGDTQYF | TGTGCCAGCAGCTTACAATGGTCGGGAAGTGGAGATACGCAGTATTTT
NA | TRBJ2-3 | TRBD1 | TRBV18 | CASSPLDRVGADTQYF | TGTGCCAGCTCACCGTTAGACAGGGTCGGCGCAGATACGCAGTATTTT
once | TRBJ2-7 | NA | TRBV27 | CASSFQGRYEQYF | TGTGCCAGCAGTTTCCAGGGCAGGTACGAGCAGTACTTC
once | TRBJ2-7 | TRBD1 | TRBV5-5 | CASSLSTGGGQGVYEQYF | TGTGCCAGCAGCTTGTCGACCGGGGGGGGACAGGGGGTCTACGAGCAGTACTTC
NA | TRBJ1-4 | NA | TRBV7-2 | CASSTREGNEKLFF | TGTGCCAGCAGCACCAGGGAAGGAAATGAAAAACTGTTTTTT
NA | TRBJ2-6 | NA | TRBV18 | CASSLNEGAGANVLTF | TGTGCCAGCTCACTCAATGAAGGGGCTGGGGCCAACGTCCTGACTTTC
once | TRBJ2-5 | NA | TRBV18 | CASSTLRQETQYF | TGTGCCAGCTCCACCCTACGGCAAGAGACCCAGTACTTC
NA | TRBJ2-5 | NA | TRBV28 | CASSLGSLQETQYF | TGTGCCAGCAGTTTGGGCAGCCTCCAAGAGACCCAGTACTTC
NA | TRBJ2-2 | NA | TRBV10-3 | CAISGGTRGGGELFF | TGTGCCATCAGTGGTGGGACCAGGGGCGGCGGGGAGCTGTTTTTT
NA | TRBJ1-2 | NA | TRBV9 | CASSSYYGYTF | TGTGCCAGCAGCTCTTACTATGGCTACACCTTC
once | TRBJ1-1 | TRBD1 | TRBV29-1 | CSVEGGQGGTEAFF | TGCAGCGTTGAGGGAGGACAGGGGGGCACTGAAGCTTTCTTT
NA | TRBJ1-5 | NA | TRBV28 | CASSLERHYSNQPQHF | TGTGCCAGCAGTCTCGAGAGGCATTATAGCAATCAGCCCCAGCATTTT
NA | TRBJ2-2 | NA | TRBV11-2 | CASSLGSYTGELFF | TGTGCCAGCAGCTTAGGCAGTTACACCGGGGAGCTGTTTTTT
NA | TRBJ1-5 | NA | TRBV19 | CASSIDRSGFYSNQPQHF | TGTGCCAGTAGTATAGATCGGTCAGGATTTTATAGCAATCAGCCCCAGCATTTT
NA | TRBJ1-2 | TRBD1 | TRBV7-2 | CASSPTGAAYGYTF | TGTGCCAGCAGCCCTACAGGGGCGGCCTATGGCTACACCTTC
NA | TRBJ1-1 | NA | TRBV16 | CASSPQQEAFF | TGTGCCAGCAGCCCCCAACAGGAAGCTTTCTTT